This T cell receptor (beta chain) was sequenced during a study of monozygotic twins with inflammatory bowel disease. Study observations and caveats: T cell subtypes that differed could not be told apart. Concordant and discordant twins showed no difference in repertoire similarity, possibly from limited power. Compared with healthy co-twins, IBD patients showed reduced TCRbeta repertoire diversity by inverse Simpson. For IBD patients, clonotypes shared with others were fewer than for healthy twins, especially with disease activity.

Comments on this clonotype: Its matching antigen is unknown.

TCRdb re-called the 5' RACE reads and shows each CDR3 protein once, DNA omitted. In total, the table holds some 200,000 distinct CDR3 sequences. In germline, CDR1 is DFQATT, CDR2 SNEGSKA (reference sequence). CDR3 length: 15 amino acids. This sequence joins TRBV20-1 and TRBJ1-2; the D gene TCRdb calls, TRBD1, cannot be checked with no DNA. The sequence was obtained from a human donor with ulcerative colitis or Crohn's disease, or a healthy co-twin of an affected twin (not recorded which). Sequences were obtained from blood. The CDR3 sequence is CSASPPGGANYGYTF.